This T cell receptor (beta chain) was obtained from a study of T-cell reconstitution after alpha-beta-depleted transplantation in children. During its preparation, the TCRbeta library received unique molecular identifiers. TCRdb used MiXCR to reprocess the PCR reads, holding one entry per CDR3 protein. The sample yields about 640,000 distinct CDR3 sequences, 16% seen once. Germline lookup yields CDR1 PRHDT and CDR2 FYEKMQ (reference sequence). This CDR3 comprises 15 residues. With 3 bases removed from V and 5 bases from J, the gap between germline ends came to 13 bases. This chain joins TRBV13 and TRBJ2-2; tentative D call: TRBD2 (5 bases). The sequence came from a human donor who donated a stem cell graft to a child with acute myeloid leukemia. This specimen was PBMCs from the stem cell graft donor, taken from the stem cell graft. CDR3 sequence reads: CASSLGAGVTGELFF. In DNA, the CDR3 is TGTGCCAGCAGCTTGGGCGCCGGGGTTACCGGGGAGCTGTTTTTT.